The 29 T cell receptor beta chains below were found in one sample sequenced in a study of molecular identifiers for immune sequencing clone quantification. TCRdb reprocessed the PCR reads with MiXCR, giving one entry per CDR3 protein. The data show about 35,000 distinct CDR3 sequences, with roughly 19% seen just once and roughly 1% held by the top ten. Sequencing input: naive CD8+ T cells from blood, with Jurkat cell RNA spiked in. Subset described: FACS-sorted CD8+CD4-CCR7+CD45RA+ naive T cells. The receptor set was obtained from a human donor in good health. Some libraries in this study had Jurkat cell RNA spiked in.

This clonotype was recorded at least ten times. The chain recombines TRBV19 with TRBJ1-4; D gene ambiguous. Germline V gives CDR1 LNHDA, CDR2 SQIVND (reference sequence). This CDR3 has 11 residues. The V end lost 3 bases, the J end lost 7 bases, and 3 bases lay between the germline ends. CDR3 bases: TGTGCCAGTAGTATGGGTGAAAAACTGTTTTTT. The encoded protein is CASSMGEKLFF. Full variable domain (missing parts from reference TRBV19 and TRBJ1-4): DGGITQSPKYLFRKEGQNVTLSCEQNLNHDAMYWYRQDPGQGLRLIYYSQIVNDFQKGDIAEGYSVSREKKESFPLTVTSAQKNPTAFYLCASSMGEKLFFGSGTQLSVL.

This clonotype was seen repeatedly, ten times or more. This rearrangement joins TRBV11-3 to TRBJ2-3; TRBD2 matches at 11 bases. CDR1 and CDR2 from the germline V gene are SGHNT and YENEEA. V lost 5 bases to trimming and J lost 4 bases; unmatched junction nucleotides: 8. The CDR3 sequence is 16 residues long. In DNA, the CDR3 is TGTGCCAGCAGCACACGGACTAGCGGGTTCGCAGATACGCAGTATTTT. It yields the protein CASSTRTSGFADTQYF.

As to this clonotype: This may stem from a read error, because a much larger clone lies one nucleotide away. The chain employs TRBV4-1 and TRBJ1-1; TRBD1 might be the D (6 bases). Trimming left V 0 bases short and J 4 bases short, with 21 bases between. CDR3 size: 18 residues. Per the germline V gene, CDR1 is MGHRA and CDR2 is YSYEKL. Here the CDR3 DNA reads TGCGCCAGCAGCCAAGATGGGGCAGGGGTAAAAGGGGTCACTGAAGCTTTCTTT. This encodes CASSQDGAGVKGVTEAFF.

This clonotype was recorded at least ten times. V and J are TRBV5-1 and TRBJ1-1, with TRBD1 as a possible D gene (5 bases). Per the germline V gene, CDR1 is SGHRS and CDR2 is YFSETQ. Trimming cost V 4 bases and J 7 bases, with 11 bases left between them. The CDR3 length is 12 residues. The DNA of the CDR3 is TGCGCCAGCAGCCCGGGGACTAATGAAGCTTTCTTT. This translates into CASSPGTNEAFF.

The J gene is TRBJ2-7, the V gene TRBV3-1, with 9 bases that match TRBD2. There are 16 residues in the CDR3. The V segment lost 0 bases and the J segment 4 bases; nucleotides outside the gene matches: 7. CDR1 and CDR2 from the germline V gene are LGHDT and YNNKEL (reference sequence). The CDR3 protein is CASSQERRGGAYEQYF. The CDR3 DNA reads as TGTGCCAGCAGCCAAGAAAGGCGCGGGGGGGCTTACGAGCAGTACTTC.

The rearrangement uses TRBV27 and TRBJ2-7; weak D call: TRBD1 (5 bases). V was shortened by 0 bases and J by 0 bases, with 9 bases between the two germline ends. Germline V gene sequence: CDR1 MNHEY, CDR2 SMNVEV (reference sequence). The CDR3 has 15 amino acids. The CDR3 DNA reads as TGTGCCAGCAGTTTATCAGGGGCTGGCTCCTACGAGCAGTACTTC. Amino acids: CASSLSGAGSYEQYF.

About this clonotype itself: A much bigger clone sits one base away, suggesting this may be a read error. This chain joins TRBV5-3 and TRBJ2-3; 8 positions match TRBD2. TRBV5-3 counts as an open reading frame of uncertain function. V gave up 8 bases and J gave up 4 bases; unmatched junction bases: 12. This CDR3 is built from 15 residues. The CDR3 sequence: CASGLAGREADTQYF. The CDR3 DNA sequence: TGTGCCAGCGGTCTCGCCGGGCGGGAGGCAGATACGCAGTATTTT.

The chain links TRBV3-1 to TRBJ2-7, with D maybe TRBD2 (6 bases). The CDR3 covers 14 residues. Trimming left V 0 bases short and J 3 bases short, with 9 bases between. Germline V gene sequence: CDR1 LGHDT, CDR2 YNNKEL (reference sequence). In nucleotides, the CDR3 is TGTGCCAGCAGCCAAGAGCCGGGGGTCTACGAGCAGTACTTC. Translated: CASSQEPGVYEQYF.

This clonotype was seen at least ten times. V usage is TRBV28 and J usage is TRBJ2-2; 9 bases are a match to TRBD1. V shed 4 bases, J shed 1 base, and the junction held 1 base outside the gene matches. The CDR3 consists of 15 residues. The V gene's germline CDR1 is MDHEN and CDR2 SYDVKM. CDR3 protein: CASSYRGQNTGELFF. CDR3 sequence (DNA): TGTGCCAGCAGTTACAGGGGGCAGAACACCGGGGAGCTGTTTTTT.

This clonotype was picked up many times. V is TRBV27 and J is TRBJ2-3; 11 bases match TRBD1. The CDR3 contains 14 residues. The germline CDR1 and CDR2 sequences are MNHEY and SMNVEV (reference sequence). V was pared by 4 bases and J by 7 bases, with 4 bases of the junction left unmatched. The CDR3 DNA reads TGTGCCAGCAGTTATGGACAGGGGGCATATACGCAGTATTTT. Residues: CASSYGQGAYTQYF.

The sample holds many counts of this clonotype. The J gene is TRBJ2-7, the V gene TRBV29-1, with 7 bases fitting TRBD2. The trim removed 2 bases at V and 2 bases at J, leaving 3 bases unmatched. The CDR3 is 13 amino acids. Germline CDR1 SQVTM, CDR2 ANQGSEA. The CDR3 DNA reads TGCAGCGTTGAACTCGGGACTACCTACGAGCAGTACTTC. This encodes CSVELGTTYEQYF.

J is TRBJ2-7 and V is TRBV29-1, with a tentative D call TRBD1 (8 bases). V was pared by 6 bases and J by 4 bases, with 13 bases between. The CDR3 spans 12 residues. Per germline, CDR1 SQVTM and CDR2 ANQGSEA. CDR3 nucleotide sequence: TGCAGCGTAACAGGGGGGGCGTACGAGCAGTACTTC. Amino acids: CSVTGGAYEQYF.

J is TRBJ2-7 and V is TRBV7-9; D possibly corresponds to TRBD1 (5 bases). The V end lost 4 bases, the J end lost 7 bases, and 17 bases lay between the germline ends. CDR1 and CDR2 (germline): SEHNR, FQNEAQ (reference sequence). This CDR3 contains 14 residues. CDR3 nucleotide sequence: TGTGCCAGCAGCTCAAGGGGCCGACTTGAGGAGCAGTACTTC. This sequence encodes CASSSRGRLEEQYF.

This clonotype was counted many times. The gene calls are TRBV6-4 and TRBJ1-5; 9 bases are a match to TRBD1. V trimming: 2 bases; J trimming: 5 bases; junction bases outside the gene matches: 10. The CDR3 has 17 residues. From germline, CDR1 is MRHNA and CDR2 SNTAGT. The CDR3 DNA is TGTGCCAGCAGTGACCCCGGGACAGGGAGGTACTATCAGCCCCAGCATTTT. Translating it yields CASSDPGTGRYYQPQHF.

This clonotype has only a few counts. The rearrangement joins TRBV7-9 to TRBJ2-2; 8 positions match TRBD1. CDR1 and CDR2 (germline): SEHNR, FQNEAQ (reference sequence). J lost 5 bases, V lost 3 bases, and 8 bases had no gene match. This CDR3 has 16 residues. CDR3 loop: CASSFPGGAVTGELFF. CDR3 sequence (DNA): TGTGCCAGCAGCTTCCCAGGGGGCGCCGTGACCGGGGAGCTGTTTTTT.

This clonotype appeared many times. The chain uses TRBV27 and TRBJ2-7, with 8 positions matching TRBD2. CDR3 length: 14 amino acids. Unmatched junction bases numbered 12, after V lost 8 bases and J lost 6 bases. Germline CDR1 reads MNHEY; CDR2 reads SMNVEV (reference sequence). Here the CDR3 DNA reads TGTGCCAGCGGGTTAGGCGGGAGGCCCCCCGAGCAGTACTTC. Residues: CASGLGGRPPEQYF.

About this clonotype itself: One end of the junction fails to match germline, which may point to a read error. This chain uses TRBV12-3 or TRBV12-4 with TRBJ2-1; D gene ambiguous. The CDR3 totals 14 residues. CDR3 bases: TGTGCCAGCAGCAATGGCGGAACCTACAGTGAGCAGTTCTTC. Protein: CASSNGGTYSEQFF.

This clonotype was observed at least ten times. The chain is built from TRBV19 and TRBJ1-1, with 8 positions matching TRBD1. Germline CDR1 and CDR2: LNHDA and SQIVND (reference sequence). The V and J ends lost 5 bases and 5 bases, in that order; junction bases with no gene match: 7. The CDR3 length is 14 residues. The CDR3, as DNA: TGTGCCAGTAGTCCTCAGGGGGCCTGGACTGAAGCTTTCTTT. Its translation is CASSPQGAWTEAFF.

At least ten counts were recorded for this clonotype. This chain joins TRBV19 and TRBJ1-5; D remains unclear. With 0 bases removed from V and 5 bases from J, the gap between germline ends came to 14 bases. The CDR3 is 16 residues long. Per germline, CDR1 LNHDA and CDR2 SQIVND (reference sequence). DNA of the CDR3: TGTGCCAGTAGTATAGATAGACCTCTACCGGATCAGCCCCAGCATTTT. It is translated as CASSIDRPLPDQPQHF.

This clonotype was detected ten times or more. In nucleotides, the CDR3 is TGCGCCAGCAGCCAAGATTGGGAAGGTTCAGGGGCCAACGTCCTGACTTTC. Amino acid sequence: CASSQDWEGSGANVLTF. This chain joins TRBV4-3 and TRBJ2-6; D gene ambiguous. The CDR3 totals 17 residues. Germline V gene data show CDR1 as LGHNA and CDR2 as YSLEER. The V end was cut by 0 bases, the J end by 4 bases, with 13 bases between.

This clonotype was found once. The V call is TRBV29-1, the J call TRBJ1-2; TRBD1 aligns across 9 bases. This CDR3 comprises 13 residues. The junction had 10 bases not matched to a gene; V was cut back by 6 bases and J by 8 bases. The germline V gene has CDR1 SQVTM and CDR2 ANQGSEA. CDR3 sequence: CSVLRDRDFGYTF. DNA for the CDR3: TGCAGCGTCCTAAGGGACAGGGATTTCGGCTACACCTTC.

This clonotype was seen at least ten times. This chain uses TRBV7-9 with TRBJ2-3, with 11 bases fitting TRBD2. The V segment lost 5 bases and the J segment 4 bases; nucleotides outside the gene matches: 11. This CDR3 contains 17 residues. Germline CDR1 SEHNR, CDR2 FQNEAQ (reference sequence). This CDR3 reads CASSDSRLAGLADTQYF. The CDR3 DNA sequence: TGTGCCAGCAGCGATTCCCGACTAGCGGGATTAGCAGATACGCAGTATTTT.

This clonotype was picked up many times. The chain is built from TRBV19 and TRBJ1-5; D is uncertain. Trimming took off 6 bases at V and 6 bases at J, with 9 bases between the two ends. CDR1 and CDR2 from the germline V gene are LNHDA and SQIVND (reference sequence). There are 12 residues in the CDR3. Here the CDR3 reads CASSARSQPQHF. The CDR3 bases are TGTGCCAGTAGCGCCCGCAGTCAGCCCCAGCATTTT.

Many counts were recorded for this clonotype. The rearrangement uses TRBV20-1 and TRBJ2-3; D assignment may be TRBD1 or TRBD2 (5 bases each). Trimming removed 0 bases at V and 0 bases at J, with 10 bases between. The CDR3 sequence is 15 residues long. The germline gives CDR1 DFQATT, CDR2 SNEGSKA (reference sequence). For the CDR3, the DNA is TGCAGTGCTAGAGATCAAGGGGAGAGCACAGATACGCAGTATTTT. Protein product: CSARDQGESTDTQYF.

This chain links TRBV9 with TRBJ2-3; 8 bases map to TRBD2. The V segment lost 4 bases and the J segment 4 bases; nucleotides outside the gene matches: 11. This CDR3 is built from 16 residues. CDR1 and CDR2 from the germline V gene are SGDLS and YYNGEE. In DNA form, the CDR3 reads TGTGCCAGCAGCCCGACTATCGGGAGGGTGGCAGATACGCAGTATTTT. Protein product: CASSPTIGRVADTQYF.

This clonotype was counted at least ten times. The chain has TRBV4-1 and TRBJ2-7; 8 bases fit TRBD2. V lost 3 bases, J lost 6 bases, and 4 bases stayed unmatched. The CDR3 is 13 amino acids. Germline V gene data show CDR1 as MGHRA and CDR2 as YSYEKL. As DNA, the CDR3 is TGCGCCAGCAGCCAGAGCGGGGGACTCGAGCAGTACTTC. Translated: CASSQSGGLEQYF.

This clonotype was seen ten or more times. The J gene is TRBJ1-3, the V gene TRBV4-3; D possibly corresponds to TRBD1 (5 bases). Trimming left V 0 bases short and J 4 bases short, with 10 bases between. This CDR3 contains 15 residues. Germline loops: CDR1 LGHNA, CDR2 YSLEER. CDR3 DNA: TGCGCCAGCAGCCAAGAGGGGGGGTCCGGAAACACCATATATTTT. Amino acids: CASSQEGGSGNTIYF.

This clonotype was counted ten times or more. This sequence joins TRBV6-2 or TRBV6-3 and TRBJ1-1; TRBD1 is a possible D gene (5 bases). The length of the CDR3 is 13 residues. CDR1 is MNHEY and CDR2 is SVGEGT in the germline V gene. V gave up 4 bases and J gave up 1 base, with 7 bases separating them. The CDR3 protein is CASSWQGNTEAFF. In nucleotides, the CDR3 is TGTGCCAGCAGTTGGCAGGGGAACACTGAAGCTTTCTTT.

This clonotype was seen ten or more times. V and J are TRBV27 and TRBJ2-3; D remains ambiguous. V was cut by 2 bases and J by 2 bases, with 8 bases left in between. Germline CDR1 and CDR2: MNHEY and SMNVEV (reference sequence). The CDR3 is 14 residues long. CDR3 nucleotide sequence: TGTGCCAGCAGTTTAATTGAGGCCACAGATACGCAGTATTTT. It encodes CASSLIEATDTQYF.